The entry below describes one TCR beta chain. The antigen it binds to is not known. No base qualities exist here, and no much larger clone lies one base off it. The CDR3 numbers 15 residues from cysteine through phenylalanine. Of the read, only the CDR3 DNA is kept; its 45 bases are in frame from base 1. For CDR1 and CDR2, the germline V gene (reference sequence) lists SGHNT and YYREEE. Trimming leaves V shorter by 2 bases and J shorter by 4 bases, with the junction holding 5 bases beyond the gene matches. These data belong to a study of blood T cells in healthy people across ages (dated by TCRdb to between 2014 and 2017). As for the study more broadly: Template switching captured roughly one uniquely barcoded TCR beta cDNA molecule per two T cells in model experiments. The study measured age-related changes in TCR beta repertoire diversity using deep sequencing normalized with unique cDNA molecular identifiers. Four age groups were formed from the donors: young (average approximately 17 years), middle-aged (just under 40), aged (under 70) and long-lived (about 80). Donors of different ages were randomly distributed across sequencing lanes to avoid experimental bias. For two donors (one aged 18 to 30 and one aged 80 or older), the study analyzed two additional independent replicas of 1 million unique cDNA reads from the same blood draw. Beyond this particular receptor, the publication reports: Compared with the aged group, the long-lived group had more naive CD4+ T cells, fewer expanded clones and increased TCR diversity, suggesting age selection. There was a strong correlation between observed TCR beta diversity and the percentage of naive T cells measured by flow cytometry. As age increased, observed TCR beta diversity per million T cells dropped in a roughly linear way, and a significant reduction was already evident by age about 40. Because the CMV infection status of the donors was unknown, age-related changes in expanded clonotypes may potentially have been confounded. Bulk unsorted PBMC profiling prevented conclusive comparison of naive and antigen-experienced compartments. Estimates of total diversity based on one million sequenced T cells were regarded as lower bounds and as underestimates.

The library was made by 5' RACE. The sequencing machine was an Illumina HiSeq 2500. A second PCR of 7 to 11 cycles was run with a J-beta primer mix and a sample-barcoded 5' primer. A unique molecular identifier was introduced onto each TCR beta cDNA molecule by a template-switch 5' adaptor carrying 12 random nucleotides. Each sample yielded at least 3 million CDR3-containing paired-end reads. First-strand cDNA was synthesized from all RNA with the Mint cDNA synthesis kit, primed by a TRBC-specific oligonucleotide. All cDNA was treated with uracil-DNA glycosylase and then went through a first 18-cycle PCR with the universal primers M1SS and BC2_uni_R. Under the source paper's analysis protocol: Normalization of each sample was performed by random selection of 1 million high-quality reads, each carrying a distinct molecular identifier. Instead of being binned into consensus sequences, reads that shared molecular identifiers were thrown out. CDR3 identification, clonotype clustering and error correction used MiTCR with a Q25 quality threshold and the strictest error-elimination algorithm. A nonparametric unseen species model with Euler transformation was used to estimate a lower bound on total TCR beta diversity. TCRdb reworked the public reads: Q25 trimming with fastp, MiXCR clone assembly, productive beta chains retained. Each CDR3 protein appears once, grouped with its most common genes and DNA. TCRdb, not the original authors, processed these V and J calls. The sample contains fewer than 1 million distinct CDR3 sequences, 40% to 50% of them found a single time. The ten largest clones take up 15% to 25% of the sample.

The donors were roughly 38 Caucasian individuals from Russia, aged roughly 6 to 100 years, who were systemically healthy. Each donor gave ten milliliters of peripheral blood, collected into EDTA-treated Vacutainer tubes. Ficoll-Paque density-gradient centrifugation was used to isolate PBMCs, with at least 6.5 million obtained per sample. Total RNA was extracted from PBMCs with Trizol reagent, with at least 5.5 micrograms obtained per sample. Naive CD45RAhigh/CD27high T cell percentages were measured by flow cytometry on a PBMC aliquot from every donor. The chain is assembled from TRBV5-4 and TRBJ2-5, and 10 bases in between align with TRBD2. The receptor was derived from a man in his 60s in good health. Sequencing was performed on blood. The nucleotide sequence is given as TGTGCCAGCAGCTTAAGGCTAGCGGGGGCAGAGACCCAGTACTTC. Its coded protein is CASSLRLAGAETQYF. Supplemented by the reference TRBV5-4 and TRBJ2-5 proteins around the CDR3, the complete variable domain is ETGVTQSPTHLIKTRGQQVTLRCSSQSGHNTVSWYQQALGQGPQFIFQYYREEENGRGNFPPRFSGLQFPNYSSELNVNALELDDSALYLCASSLRLAGAETQYFGPGTRLLVL.